These 5 T cell receptor beta chains share one sample of origin, sequenced in a study of T cells in localized non-small cell lung cancer. Profiling relied on immunoSEQ multiplex PCR, and the TCRdb table lists in-frame clones only, not all of them. The sample shows under 65,000 clones, over 80% of them seen only once. This specimen consisted of peripheral blood, obtained before any cancer treatment. The origin of the receptors is a female donor of 60 years or more with stage II squamous cell lung carcinoma.

This clone was found a few times. This chain links TRBV4-2 with TRBJ2-7, with D maybe TRBD1 (6 bases). The germline V gene encodes CDR1 LGHNA and CDR2 YNFKEQ. Deletions cut 1 base from V and 2 bases from J, with 12 bases between. This CDR3 contains 15 residues. Written as DNA, the CDR3 is TGTGCCAGCAGCCAAGTAGAGGACAGAGCCTACGAGCAGTACTTC. Translation gives CASSQVEDRAYEQYF.

This chain uses TRBV7-9 with TRBJ2-5, with D perhaps TRBD1 (6 bases). The CDR3 totals 15 residues. Germline CDR1 is SEHNR and CDR2 is FQNEAQ (reference sequence). V was cut by 4 bases and J by 1 base, with 13 bases left in between. CDR3 loop: CASSSVQGLQETQYF. In nucleotides, the CDR3 is TGTGCCAGCAGCTCAGTACAGGGTCTCCAAGAGACCCAGTACTTC.

Remarks on this clone: The sample contains more than one DNA sequence encoding this CDR3. The chain recombines TRBV30 with TRBJ1-5; unclear D gene. The CDR3 is 13 amino acids. V lost 0 bases, J lost 0 bases, and 3 bases lay in between. Germline V lookup: CDR1 GTSNPN, CDR2 SVGIG (reference sequence). Here the CDR3 reads CAWSVDSNQPQHF. The DNA for the CDR3 is TGTGCCTGGAGTGTTGATAGCAATCAGCCCCAGCATTTT.

The J gene is TRBJ1-2, the V gene TRBV7-8; TRBD1 matches at 8 bases. The length of the CDR3 is 15 residues. Trimming at V came to 1 base and at J to 8 bases, leaving 9 bases not matched to a gene. CDR1 and CDR2 (germline): SGHVS, FQNEAQ. For the CDR3, the DNA is TGTGCCAGCAGCTTAGGAGCAGGGGGCGCGGAAGGCTACACCTTC. It encodes CASSLGAGGAEGYTF.

The V call is TRBV5-4, the J call TRBJ1-6; D ambiguous. The CDR3 loop spans 16 amino acids. Germline V lookup: CDR1 SGHNT, CDR2 YYREEE (reference sequence). Trimming took 0 bases from V and 2 from J, leaving 9 bases between them. Written as DNA, the CDR3 is TGTGCCAGCAGCTTGGGTGCGGGGACCTATAATTCACCCCTCCACTTT. Residues: CASSLGAGTYNSPLHF. The entire variable domain, with the rest obtained from reference TRBV5-4 and TRBJ1-6, is as follows: ETGVTQSPTHLIKTRGQQVTLRCSSQSGHNTVSWYQQALGQGPQFIFQYYREEENGRGNFPPRFSGLQFPNYSSELNVNALELDDSALYLCASSLGAGTYNSPLHFGNGTRLTVT.